Described below is a single T cell receptor beta chain sequence and its context. Antigen unknown. Every isolated RNA sample was fully reverse transcribed, so sequencing captured expressed TCRB transcripts. The data were produced by immunoSEQ multiplex PCR, yet TCRdb's version contains in-frame clones alone and is incomplete. The sample shows 300,000 or so clones, less than 10% of them seen only once. This entry comes from a study of beta chain features in type 1 diabetes. On the study more broadly: Sorted cells from all samples, numbering 95 million to 140 million, were examined. Study-wide results and caveats: Cells with high TCR expression could be over-represented when cDNA is sequenced. More deletions and fewer insertions at VDJ junctions were found in patients with type 1 diabetes. Researchers reported that naive, central memory and Treg TCRB repertoires appeared more similar in patients than in healthy donors.

This CDR3 contains 14 residues. The V and J ends lost 4 bases and 5 bases respectively, with 14 bases between them. Per the germline V gene, CDR1 is ENHRY and CDR2 is SYGVKD. The rearrangement uses TRBV10-3 and TRBJ1-1, with D tentatively TRBD1 (6 bases). Sequencing used central memory CD4+ T cells from blood. This receptor was taken from a woman between 18 and 29 years old in good health. The CDR3, as DNA: TGTGCCATCAGTGGGACAGTGGGGCGGACTGAAGCTTTCTTT. It specifies CAISGTVGRTEAFF.